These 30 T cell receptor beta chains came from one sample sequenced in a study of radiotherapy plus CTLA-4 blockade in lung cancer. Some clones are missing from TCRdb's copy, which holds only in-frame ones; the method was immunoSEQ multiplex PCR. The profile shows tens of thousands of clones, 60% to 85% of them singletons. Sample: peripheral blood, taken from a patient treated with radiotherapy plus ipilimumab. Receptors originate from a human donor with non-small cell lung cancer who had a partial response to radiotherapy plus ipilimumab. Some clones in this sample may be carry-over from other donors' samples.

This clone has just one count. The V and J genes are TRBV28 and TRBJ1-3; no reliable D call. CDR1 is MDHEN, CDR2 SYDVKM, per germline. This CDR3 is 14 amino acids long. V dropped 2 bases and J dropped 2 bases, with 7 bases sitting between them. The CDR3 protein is CASSLVSPGNTIYF. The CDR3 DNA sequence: TGTGCCAGCAGTTTAGTGAGCCCTGGAAACACCATATATTTT. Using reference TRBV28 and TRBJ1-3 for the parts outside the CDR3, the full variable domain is DVKVTQSSRYLVKRTGEKVFLECVQDMDHENMFWYRQDPGLGLRLIYFSYDVKMKEKGDIPEGYSVSREKKERFSLILESASTNQTSMYLCASSLVSPGNTIYFGEGSWLTVV.

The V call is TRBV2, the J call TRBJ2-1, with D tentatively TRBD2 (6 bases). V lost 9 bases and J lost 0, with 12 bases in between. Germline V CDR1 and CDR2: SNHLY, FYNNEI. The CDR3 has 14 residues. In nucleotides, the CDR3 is TGTGCCAGTAGCGGCGGAAGCTCCTACAATGAGCAGTTCTTC. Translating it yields CASSGGSSYNEQFF.

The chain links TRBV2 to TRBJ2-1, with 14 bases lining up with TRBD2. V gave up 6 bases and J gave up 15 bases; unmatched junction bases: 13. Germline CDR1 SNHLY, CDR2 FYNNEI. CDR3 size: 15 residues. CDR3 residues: CASRAGTSGSSAPFF. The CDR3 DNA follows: TGTGCCAGCAGAGCCGGGACTAGCGGGAGTTCGGCGCCGTTCTTC.

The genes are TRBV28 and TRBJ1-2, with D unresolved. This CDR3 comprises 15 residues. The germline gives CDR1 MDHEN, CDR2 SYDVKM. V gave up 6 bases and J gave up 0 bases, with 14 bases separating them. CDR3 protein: CASSSPGATNYGYTF. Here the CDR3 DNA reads TGTGCCAGCAGCAGTCCGGGAGCAACTAACTATGGCTACACCTTC.

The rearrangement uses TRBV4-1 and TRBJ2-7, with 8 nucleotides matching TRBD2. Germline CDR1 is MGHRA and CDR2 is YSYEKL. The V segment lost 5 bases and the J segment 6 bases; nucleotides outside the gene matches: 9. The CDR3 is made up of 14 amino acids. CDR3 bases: TGCGCCAGCAGCGTTAATGTACTAGCGGCCGAGCAGTACTTC. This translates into CASSVNVLAAEQYF.

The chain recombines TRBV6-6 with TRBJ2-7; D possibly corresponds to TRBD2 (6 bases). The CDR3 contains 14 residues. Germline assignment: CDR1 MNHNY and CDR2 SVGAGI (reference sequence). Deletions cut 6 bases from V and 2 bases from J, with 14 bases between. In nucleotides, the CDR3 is TGTGCCAGCAGCGGGGGAGGAACTCCCTACGAGCAGTACTTC. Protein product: CASSGGGTPYEQYF.

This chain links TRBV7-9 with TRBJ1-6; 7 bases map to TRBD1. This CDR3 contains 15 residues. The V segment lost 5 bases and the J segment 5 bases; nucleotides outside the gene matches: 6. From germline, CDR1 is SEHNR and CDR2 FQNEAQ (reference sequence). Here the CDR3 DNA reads TGTGCCAGCAGCAAACGGACAGGAGATAATTCACCCCTCCACTTT. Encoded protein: CASSKRTGDNSPLHF.

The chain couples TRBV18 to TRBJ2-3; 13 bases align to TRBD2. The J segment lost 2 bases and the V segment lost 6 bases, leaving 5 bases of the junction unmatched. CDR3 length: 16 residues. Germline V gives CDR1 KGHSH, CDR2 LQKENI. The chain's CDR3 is CASSPGTSGVTDTQYF. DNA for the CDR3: TGTGCCAGCTCCCCCGGGACTAGCGGGGTCACAGATACGCAGTATTTT.

CDR3 nucleotides: TGTGCCAGCAGTCCTATCGGACTCAATGAGCAGTTCTTC. It codes for CASSPIGLNEQFF. V usage is TRBV6-1 and J usage is TRBJ2-1; perhaps TRBD2 as D (5 bases). The CDR3 runs 13 residues. Germline assignment: CDR1 MNHNS and CDR2 SASEGT. The V end was cut by 5 bases, the J end by 6 bases, with 11 bases between.

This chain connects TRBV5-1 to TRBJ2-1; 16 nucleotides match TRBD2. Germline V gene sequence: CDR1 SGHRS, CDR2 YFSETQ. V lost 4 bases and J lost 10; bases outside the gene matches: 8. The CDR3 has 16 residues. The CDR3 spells CASSRITGLAGGEQFF. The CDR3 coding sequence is TGCGCCAGCAGCCGAATTACGGGACTAGCGGGAGGGGAGCAGTTCTTC.

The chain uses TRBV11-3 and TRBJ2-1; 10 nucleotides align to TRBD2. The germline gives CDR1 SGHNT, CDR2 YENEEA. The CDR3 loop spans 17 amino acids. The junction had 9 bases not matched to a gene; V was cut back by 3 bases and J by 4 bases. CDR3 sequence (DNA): TGTGCCAGCAGCTTCGAAGCGGGAGGGTCCTTTTACAATGAGCAGTTCTTC. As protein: CASSFEAGGSFYNEQFF.

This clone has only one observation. CDR3 coding DNA: TGTGCCAGCAGAAGACAGGGGGCGGACTATGGCTACACCTTC. Translation gives CASRRQGADYGYTF. The chain joins TRBV2 to TRBJ1-2; 10 bases match TRBD1. Germline trimming cut 6 bases from V and 3 bases from J; bases unmatched to any gene: 4. Germline assignment: CDR1 SNHLY and CDR2 FYNNEI. The CDR3 is made up of 14 amino acids.

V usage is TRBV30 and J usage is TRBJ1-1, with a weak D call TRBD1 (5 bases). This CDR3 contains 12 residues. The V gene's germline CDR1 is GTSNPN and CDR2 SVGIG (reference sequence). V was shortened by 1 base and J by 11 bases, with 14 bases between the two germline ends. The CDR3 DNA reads TGTGCCTGGAGTGGTCAGGGACTAGTGGCTTTCTTT. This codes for CAWSGQGLVAFF. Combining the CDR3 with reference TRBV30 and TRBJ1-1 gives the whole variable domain SQTIHQWPATLVQPVGSPLSLECTVEGTSNPNLYWYRQAAGRGLQLLFYSVGIGQISSEVPQNLSASRPQDRQFILSSKKLLLSDSGFYLCAWSGQGLVAFFGQGTRLTVV.

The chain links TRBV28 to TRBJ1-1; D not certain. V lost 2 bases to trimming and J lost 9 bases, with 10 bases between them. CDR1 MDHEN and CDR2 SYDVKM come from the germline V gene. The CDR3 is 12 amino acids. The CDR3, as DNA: TGTGCCAGCAGTTTAGGGCAGAGAAAAGCTTTCTTT. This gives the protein CASSLGQRKAFF.

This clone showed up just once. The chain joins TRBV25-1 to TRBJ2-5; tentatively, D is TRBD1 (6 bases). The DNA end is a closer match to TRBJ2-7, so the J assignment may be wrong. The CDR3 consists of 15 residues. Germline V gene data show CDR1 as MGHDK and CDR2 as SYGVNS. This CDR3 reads CASSASGTRPYEQYF. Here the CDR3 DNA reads TGTGCCAGCAGTGCCTCCGGGACAAGACCGTACGAGCAGTACTTC.

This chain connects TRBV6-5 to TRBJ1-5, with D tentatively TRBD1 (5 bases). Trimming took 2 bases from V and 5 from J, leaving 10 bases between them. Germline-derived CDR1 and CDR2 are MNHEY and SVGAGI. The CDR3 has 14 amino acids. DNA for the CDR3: TGTGCCAGCAGTTACCGCGTCAGGGATCAGCCCCAGCATTTT. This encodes CASSYRVRDQPQHF.

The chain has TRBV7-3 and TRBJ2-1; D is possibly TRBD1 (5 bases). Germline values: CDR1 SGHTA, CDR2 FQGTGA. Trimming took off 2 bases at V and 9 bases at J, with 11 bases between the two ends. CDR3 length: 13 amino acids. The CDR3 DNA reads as TGTGCCAGCAGCTTATCGGTAGACAGTGAGCAGTTCTTC. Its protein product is CASSLSVDSEQFF.

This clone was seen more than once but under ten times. The CDR3, as DNA: TGTGCCTCGGCTCCAGGGGGCCGAGGTGAGCAGTACTTC. Translation: CASAPGGRGEQYF. The chain is built from TRBV28 and TRBJ2-7; 8 bases are a match to TRBD1. Germline V gene lookup returns CDR1 MDHEN and CDR2 SYDVKM. V lost 11 bases to trimming and J lost 7 bases; unmatched junction nucleotides: 13. The CDR3 is 13 residues long. The variable domain in full, with the rest retrieved from reference TRBV28 and TRBJ2-7, is DVKVTQSSRYLVKRTGEKVFLECVQDMDHENMFWYRQDPGLGLRLIYFSYDVKMKEKGDIPEGYSVSREKKERFSLILESASTNQTSMYLCASAPGGRGEQYFGPGTRLTVT.

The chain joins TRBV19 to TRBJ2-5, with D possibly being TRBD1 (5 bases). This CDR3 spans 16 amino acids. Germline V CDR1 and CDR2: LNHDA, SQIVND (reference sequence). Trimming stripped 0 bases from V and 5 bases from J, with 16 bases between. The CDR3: CASSIERVGQGETQYF. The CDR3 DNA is TGTGCCAGTAGTATAGAAAGAGTGGGGCAGGGTGAGACCCAGTACTTC.

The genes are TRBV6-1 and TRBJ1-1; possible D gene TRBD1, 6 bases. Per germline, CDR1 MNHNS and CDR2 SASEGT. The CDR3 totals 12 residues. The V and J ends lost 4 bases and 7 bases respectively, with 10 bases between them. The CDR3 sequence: CASSAQGDEAFF. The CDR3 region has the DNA TGTGCCAGCAGTGCACAGGGAGATGAAGCTTTCTTT.

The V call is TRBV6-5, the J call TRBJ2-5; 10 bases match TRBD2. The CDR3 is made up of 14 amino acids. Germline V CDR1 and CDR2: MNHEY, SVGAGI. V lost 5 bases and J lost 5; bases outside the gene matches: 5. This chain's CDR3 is CASSSGRAQETQYF. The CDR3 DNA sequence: TGTGCCAGCAGTAGCGGGAGGGCACAGGAGACCCAGTACTTC.

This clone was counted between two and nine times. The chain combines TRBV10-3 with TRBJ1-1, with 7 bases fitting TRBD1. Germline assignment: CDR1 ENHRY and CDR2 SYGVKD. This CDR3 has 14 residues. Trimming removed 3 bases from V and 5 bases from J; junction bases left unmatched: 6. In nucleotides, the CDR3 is TGTGCCATCAGTGATAGGGGGCTCGGGACTGAAGCTTTCTTT. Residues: CAISDRGLGTEAFF.

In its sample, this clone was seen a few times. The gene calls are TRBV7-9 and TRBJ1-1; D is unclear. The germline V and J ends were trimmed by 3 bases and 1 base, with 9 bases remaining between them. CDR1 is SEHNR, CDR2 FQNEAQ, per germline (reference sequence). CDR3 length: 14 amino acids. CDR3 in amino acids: CASSLSAGNTEAFF. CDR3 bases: TGTGCCAGCAGCTTGTCCGCAGGGAACACTGAAGCTTTCTTT.

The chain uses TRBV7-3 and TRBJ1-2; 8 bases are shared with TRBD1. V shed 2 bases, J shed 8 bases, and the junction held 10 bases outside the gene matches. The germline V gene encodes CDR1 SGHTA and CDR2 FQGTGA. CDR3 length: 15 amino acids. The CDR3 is CASSLGQGRAGGYTF. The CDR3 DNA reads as TGTGCCAGCAGCTTAGGACAGGGCCGGGCGGGCGGCTACACCTTC.

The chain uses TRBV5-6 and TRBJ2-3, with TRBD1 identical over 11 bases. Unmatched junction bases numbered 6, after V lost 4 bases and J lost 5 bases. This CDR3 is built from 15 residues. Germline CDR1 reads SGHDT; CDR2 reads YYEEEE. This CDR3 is CASSAGQGAGDTQYF. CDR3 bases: TGTGCCAGCAGCGCCGGACAGGGGGCAGGAGATACGCAGTATTTT. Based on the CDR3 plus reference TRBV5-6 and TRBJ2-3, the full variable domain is DAGVTQSPTHLIKTRGQQVTLRCSPKSGHDTVSWYQQALGQGPQFIFQYYEEEERQRGNFPDRFSGHQFPNYSSELNVNALLLGDSALYLCASSAGQGAGDTQYFGPGTRLTVL.

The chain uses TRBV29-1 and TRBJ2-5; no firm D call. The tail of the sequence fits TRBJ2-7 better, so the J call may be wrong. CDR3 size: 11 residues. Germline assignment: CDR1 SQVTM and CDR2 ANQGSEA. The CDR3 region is CSVEKSYEQYF. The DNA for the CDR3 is TGCAGCGTTGAAAAGAGCTACGAGCAGTACTTC.

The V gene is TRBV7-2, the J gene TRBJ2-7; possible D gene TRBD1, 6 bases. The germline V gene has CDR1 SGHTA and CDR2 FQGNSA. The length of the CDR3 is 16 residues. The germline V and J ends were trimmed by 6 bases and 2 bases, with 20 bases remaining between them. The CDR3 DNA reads TGTGCCAGCAGGGCTCAATCCGGGACATTGACCTACGAGCAGTACTTC. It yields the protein CASRAQSGTLTYEQYF.

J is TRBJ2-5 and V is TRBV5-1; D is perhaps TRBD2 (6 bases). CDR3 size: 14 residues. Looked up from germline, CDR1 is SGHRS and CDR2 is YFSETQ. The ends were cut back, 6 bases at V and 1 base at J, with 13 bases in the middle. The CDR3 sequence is CASTYGGIQETQYF. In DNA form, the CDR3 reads TGCGCCAGCACCTACGGGGGAATCCAAGAGACCCAGTACTTC.

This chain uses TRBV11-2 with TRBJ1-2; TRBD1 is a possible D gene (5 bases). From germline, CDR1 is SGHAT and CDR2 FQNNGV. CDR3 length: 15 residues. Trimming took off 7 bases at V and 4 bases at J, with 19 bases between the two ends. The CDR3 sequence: CASTRGGTSSYGYTF. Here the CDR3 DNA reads TGTGCCAGCACCCGGGGGGGAACTAGTAGCTATGGCTACACCTTC.

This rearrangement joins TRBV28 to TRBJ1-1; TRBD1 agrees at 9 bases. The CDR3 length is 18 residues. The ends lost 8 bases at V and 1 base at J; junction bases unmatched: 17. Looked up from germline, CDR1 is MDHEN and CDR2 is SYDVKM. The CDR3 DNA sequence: TGTGCCAGCCCCCCGAGTCGGACAGGGGTTCTAAAGAACACTGAAGCTTTCTTT. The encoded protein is CASPPSRTGVLKNTEAFF.